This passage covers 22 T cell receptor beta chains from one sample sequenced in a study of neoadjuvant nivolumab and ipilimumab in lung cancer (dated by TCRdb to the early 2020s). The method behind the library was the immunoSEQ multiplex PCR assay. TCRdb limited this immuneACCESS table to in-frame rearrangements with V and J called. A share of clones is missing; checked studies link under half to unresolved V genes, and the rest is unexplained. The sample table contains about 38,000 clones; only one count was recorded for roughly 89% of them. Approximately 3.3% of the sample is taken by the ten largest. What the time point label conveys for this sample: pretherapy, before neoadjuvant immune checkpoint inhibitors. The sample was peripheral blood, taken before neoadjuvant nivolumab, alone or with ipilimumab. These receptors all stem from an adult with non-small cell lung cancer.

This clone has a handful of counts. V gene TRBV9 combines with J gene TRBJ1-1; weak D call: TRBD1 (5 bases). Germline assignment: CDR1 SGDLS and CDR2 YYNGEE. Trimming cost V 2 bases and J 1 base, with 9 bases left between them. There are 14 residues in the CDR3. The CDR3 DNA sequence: TGTGCCAGCAGCGTTTCAGGGCGGAACACTGAAGCTTTCTTT. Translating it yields CASSVSGRNTEAFF.

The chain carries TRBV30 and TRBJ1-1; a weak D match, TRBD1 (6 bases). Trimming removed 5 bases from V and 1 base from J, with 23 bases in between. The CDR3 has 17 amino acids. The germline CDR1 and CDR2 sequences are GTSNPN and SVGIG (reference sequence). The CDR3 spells CAWRPSGTPKRNTEAFF. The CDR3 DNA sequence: TGTGCCTGGCGTCCTTCAGGGACACCGAAGAGGAACACTGAAGCTTTCTTT.

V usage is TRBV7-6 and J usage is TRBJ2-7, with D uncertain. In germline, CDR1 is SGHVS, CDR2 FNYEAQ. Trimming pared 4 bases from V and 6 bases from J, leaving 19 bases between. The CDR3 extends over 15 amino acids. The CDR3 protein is CASSSAPSQTPEQYF. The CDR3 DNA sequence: TGTGCCAGCAGCTCGGCTCCATCTCAGACTCCCGAGCAGTACTTC.

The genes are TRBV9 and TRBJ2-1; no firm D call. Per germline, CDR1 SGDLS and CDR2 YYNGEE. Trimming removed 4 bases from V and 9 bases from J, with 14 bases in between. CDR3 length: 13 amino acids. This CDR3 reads CASSPSARPEQFF. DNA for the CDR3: TGTGCCAGCAGCCCCTCAGCGAGGCCTGAGCAGTTCTTC.

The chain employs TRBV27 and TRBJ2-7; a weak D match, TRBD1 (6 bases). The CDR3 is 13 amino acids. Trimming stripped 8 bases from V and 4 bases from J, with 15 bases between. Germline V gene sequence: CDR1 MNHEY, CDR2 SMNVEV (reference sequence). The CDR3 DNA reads TGTGCCAGCGCTAATGCAGGGACATACGAGCAGTACTTC. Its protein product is CASANAGTYEQYF.

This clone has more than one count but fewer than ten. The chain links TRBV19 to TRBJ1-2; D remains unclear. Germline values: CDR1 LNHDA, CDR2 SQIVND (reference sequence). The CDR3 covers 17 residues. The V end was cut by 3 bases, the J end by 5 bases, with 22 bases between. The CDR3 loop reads CASSMLKDQGPSYGYTF. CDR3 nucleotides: TGTGCCAGTAGTATGCTTAAAGATCAAGGGCCGTCATATGGCTACACCTTC.

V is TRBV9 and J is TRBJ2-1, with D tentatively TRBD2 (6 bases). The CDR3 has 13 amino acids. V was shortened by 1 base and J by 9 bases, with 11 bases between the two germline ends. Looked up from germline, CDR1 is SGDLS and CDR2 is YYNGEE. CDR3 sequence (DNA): TGTGCCAGCAGCGTAATTAGCGGCACTGAGCAGTTCTTC. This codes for CASSVISGTEQFF.

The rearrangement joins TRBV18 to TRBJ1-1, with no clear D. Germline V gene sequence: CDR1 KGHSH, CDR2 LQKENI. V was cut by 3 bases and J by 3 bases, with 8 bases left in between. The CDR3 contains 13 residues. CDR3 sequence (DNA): TGTGCCAGCTCACCCCCCGGATACACTGAAGCTTTCTTT. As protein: CASSPPGYTEAFF.

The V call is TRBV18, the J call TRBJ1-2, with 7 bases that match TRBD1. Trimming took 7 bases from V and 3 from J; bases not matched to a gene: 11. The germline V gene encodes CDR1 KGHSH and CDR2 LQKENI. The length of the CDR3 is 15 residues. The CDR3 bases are TGTGCCAGCTTAAAAGGAGGGGGCGCGGACTATGGCTACACCTTC. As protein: CASLKGGGADYGYTF. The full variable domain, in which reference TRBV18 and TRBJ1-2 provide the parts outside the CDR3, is NAGVMQNPRHLVRRRGQEARLRCSPMKGHSHVYWYRQLPEEGLKFMVYLQKENIIDESGMPKERFSAEFPKEGPSILRIQQVVRGDSAAYFCASLKGGGADYGYTFGSGTRLTVV.

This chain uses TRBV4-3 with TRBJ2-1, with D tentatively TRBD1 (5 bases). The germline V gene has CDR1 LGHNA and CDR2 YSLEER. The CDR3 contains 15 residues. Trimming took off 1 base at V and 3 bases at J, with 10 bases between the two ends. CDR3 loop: CASSQVKGNYNEQFF. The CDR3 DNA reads TGCGCCAGCAGCCAAGTGAAGGGGAACTACAATGAGCAGTTCTTC.

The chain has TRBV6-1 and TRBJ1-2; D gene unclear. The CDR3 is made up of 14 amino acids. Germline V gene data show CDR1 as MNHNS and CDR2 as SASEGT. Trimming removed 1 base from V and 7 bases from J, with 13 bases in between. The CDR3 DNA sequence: TGTGCCAGCAGTGAAGTAAATTACGAAGGTGGCTACACCTTC. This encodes CASSEVNYEGGYTF.

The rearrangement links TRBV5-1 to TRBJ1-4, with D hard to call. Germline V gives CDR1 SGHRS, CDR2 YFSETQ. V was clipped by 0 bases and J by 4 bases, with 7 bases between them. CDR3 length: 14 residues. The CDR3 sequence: CASSLGAGNEKLFF. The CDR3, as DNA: TGCGCCAGCAGCTTGGGCGCGGGTAATGAAAAACTGTTTTTT.

The CDR3 reads CAWSEQGEKPQHF. The CDR3 bases are TGTGCCTGGAGTGAACAGGGAGAGAAGCCCCAGCATTTT. The V gene is TRBV30, the J gene TRBJ1-5; TRBD1 is a possible D gene (6 bases). V lost 1 base, J lost 8 bases, and 12 bases lay in between. CDR1 is GTSNPN and CDR2 is SVGIG in the germline V gene (reference sequence). This CDR3 contains 13 residues.

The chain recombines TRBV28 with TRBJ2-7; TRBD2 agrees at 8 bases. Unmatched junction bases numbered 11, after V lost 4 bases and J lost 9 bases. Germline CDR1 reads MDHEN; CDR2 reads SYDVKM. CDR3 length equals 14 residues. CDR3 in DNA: TGTGCCAGCAGTTCAACGGGTAGCGGGAAGGTGCAGTACTTC. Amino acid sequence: CASSSTGSGKVQYF.

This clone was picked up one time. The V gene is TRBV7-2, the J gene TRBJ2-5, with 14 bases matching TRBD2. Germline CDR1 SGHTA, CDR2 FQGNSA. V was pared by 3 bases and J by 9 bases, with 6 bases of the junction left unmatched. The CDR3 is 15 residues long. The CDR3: CASSFGTSGSSPQYF. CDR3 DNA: TGTGCCAGCAGCTTTGGGACTAGCGGGAGTTCGCCCCAGTACTTC.

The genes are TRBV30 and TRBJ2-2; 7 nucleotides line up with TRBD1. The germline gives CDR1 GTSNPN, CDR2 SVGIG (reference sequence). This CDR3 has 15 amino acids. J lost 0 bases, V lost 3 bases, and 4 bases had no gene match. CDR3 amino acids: CAWRSGQPNTGELFF. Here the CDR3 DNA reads TGTGCCTGGAGGTCGGGACAGCCGAACACCGGGGAGCTGTTTTTT.

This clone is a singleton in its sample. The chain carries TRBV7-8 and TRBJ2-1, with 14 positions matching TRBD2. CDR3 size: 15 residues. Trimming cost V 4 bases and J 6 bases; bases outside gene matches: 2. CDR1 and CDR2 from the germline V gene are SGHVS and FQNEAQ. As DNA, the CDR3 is TGTGCCAGCAGCTCGGGACTAGCGGGAGCCAATGAGCAGTTCTTC. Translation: CASSSGLAGANEQFF.

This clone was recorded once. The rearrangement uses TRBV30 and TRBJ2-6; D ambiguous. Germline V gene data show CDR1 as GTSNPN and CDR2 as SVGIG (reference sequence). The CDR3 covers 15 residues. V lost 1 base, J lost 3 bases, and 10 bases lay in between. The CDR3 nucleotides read TGTGCCTGGAGTGCAGATATAGGTGGGGCCAACGTCCTGACTTTC. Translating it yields CAWSADIGGANVLTF.

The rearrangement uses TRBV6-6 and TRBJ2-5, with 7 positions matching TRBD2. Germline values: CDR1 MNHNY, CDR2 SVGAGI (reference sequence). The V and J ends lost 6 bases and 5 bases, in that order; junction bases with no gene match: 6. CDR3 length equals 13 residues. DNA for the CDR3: TGTGCCAGCAGACTACTAGCGTCGGAGACCCAGTACTTC. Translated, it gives CASRLLASETQYF.

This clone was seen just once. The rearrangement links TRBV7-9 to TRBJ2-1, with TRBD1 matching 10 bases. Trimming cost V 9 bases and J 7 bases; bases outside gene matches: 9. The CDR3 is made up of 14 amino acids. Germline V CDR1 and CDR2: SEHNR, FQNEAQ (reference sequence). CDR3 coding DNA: TGTGCCAGTAAGGGGACAGGGGAGGCAAATGAGCAGTTCTTC. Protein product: CASKGTGEANEQFF. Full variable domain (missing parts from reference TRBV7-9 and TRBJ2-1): DTGVSQNPRHKITKRGQNVTFRCDPISEHNRLYWYRQTLGQGPEFLTYFQNEAQLEKSRLLSDRFSAERPKGSFSTLEIQRTEQGDSAMYLCASKGTGEANEQFFGPGTRLTVL.

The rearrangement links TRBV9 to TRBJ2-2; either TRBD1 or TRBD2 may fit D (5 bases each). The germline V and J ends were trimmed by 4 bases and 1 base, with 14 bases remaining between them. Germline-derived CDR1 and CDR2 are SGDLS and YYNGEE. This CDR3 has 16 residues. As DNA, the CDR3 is TGTGCCAGCAGCCCCACTTGGGGACGGAACACCGGGGAGCTGTTTTTT. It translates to CASSPTWGRNTGELFF.

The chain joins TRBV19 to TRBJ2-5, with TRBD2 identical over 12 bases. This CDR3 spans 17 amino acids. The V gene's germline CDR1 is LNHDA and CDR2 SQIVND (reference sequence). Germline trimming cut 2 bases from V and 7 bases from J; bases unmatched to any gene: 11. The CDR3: CASSIWTSGDPRGTQYF. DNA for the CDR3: TGTGCCAGTAGTATATGGACTAGCGGGGACCCGAGGGGGACCCAGTACTTC.